This T cell receptor beta chain derives from a study of T cell repertoires in cytomegalovirus infection. Study background: Public TCR beta signature analysis indicated the presence of both CMV infection and matching HLA type.

The table lists this clonotype with many counts. Its antigen is unknown. Germline V gives CDR1 SGHKS, CDR2 YYEKEE (reference sequence). V gave up 2 bases and J gave up 3 bases, with 14 bases separating them. The CDR3 runs 15 residues. Findings of the study overall: CMV-specific HLA-C-restricted TCR beta clonotypes dominated the ex vivo response.

TCRdb passed the reads through MiXCR, listing each CDR3 protein once. This table holds 60,000 to 75,000 distinct CDR3 sequences, over 3.5% found once. The sequencing sample was made of PBMCs. This clonotype was obtained from a human donor in good health (CMV status not recorded). Some clones in this sample may be carry-over from other donors' samples. The rearrangement joins TRBV5-5 to TRBJ2-5; perhaps TRBD1 as D (6 bases). The CDR3 DNA reads as TGTGCCAGCAGCTTAAGGGGGATGGGTGAAGAGACCCAGTACTTC. Translation gives CASSLRGMGEETQYF.